The clone carrying this TCR beta chain showed up just a few times. Its antigen is still unknown. This sample is drawn from a study of T-cell reconstitution after alpha-beta-depleted transplantation in children. Study observations and caveats: Reportedly, roughly two months post-transplant, alpha-beta T cells arose from several hundred expanded graft clones. Most T-cell counts and diversity one year after the transplant came from T cells that were newly produced.

The TCRbeta library incorporated unique molecular identifiers. One entry per CDR3 protein results from TCRdb running MiXCR on the PCR reads. The data contain about 460,000 distinct CDR3 sequences, roughly 11% of them singletons. Trimming shortened V by 1 base and J by 0 bases, and 9 bases separated the two germline ends. The V gene's germline CDR1 is SGHTA and CDR2 FQGNSA. The CDR3 spans 15 residues. The sample was PBMCs, mostly from graft donor cells, taken 180 days after TCRalphabeta/CD19-depleted stem cell transplant. This TCR derives from a female patient aged 2-10 years who had a stem cell transplant for aplastic anemia, so the T cells may come from the graft donor. The rearrangement links TRBV7-2 to TRBJ1-1; D is ambiguous. CDR3 residues: CASSLDKRLNTEAFF. CDR3 in DNA: TGTGCCAGCAGCTTAGACAAGAGACTGAACACTGAAGCTTTCTTT.